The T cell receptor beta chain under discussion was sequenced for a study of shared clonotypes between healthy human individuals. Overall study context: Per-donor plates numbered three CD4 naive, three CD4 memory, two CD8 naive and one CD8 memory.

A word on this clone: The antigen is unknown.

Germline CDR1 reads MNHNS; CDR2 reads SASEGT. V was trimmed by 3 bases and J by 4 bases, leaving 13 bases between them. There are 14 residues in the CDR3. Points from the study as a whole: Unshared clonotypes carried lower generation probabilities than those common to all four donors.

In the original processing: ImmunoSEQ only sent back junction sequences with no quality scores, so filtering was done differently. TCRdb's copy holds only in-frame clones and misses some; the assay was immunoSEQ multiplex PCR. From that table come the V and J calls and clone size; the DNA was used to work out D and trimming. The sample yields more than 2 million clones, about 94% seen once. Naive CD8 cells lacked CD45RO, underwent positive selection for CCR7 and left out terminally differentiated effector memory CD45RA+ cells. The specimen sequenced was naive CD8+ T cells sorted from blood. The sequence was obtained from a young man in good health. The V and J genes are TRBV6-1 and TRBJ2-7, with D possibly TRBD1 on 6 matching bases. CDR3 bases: TGTGCCAGCAGTGATTTACAGGGAGAATACGAGCAGTACTTC. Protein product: CASSDLQGEYEQYF.